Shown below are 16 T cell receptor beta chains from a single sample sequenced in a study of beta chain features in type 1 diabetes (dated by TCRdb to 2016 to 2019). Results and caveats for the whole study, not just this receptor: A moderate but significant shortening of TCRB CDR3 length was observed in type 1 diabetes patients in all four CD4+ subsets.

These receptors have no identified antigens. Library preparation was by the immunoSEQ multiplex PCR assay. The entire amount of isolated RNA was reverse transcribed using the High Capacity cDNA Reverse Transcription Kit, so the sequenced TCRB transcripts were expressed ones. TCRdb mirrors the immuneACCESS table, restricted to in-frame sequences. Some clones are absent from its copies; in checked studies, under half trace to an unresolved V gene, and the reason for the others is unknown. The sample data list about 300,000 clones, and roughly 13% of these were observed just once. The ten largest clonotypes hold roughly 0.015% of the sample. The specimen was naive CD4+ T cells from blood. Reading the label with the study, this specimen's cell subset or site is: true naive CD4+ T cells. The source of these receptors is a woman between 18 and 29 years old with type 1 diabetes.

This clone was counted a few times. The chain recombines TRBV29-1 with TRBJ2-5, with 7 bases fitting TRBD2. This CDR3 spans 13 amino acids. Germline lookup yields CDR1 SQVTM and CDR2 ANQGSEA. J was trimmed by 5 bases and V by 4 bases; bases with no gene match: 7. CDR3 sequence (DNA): TGCAGCGTTGGGCGGGAGATATATGAGACCCAGTACTTC. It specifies CSVGREIYETQYF.

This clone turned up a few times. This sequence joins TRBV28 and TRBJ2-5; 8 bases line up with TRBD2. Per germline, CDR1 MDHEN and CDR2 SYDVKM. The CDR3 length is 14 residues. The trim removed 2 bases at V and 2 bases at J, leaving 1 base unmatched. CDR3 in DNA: TGTGCCAGCAGTTTAGCGGGAGGTCAAGAGACCCAGTACTTC. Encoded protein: CASSLAGGQETQYF.

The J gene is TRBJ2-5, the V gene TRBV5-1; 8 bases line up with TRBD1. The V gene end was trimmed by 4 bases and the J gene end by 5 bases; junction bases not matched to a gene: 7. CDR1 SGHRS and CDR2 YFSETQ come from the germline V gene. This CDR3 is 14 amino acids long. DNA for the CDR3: TGCGCCAGCAGCCCTCGGACAGGGTTGGAGACCCAGTACTTC. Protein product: CASSPRTGLETQYF.

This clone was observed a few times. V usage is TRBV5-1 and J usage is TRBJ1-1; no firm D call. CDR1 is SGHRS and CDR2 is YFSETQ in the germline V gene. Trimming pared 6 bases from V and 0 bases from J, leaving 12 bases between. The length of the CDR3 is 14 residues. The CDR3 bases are TGCGCCAGCACCAAGGACGGGATGAACACTGAAGCTTTCTTT. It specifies CASTKDGMNTEAFF.

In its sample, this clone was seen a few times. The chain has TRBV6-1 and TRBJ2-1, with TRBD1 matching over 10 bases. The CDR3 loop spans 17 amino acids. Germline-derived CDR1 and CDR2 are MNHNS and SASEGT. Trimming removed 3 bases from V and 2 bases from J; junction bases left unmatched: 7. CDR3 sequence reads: CASSDWTGGLPYNEQFF. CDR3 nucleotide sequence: TGTGCCAGCAGTGACTGGACAGGGGGTCTACCCTACAATGAGCAGTTCTTC.

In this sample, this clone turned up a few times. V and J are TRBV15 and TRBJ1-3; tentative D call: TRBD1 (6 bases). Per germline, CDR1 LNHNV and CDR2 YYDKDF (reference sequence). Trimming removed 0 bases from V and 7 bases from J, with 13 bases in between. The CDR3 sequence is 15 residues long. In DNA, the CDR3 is TGTGCCACCAGCAGAGATCGGGGGGCTCTTAACACCATATATTTT. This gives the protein CATSRDRGALNTIYF. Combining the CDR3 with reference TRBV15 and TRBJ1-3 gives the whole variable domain DAMVIQNPRYQVTQFGKPVTLSCSQTLNHNVMYWYQQKSSQAPKLLFHYYDKDFNNEADTPDNFQSRRPNTSFCFLDIRSPGLGDTAMYLCATSRDRGALNTIYFGEGSWLTVV.

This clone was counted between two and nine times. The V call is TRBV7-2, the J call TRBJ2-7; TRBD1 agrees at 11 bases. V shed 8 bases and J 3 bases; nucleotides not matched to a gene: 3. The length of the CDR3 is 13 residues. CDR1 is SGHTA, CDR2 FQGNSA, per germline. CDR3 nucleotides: TGTGCCAGCGGACAGGGGGCTTACTACGAGCAGTACTTC. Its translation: CASGQGAYYEQYF.

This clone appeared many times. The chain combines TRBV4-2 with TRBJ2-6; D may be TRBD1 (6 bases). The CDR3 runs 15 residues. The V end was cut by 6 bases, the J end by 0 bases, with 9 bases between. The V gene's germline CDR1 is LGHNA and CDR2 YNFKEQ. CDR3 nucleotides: TGTGCCAGCAGTCAGGGGCACTCTGGGGCCAACGTCCTGACTTTC. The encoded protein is CASSQGHSGANVLTF.

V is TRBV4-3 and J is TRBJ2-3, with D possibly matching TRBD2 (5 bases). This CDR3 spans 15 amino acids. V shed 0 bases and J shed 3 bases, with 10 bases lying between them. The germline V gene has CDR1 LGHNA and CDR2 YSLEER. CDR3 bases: TGCGCCAGCAGCCAAGATGGGCTAGCAACAGATACGCAGTATTTT. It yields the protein CASSQDGLATDTQYF.

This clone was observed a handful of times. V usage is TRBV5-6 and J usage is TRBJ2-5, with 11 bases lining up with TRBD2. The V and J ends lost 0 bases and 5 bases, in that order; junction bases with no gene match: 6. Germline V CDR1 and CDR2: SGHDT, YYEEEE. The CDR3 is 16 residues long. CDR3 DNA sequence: TGTGCCAGCAGCTTGGAACTAGCGGGAGTTGGTGAGACCCAGTACTTC. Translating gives CASSLELAGVGETQYF.

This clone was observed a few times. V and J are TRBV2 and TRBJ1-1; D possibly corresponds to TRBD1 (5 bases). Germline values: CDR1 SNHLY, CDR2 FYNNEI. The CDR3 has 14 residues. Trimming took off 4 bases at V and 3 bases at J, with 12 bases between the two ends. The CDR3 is CASSAQGWDTEAFF. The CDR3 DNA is TGTGCCAGCAGTGCCCAGGGCTGGGACACTGAAGCTTTCTTT.

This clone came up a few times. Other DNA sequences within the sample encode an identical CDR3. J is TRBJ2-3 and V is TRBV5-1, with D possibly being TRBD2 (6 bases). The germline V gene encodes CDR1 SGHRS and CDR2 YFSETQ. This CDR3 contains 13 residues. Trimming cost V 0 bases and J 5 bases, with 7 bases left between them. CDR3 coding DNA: TGCGCCAGCAGCTTGGCGGGGGAAGATACGCAGTATTTT. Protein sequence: CASSLAGEDTQYF.

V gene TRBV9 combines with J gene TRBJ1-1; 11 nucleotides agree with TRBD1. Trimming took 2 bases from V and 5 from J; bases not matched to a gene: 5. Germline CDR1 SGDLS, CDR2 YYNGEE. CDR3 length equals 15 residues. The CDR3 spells CASSVRDRGGTEAFF. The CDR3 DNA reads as TGTGCCAGCAGCGTCCGGGACAGGGGGGGGACTGAAGCTTTCTTT.

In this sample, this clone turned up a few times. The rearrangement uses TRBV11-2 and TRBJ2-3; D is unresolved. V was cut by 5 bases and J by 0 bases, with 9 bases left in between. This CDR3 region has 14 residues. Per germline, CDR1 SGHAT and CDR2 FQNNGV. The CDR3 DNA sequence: TGTGCCAGCAGCCCGACTGCTAGCACAGATACGCAGTATTTT. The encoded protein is CASSPTASTDTQYF.

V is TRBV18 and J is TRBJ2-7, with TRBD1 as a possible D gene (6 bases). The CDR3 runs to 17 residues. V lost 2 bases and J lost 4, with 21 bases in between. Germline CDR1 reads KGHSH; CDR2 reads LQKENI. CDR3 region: CASSPMTGLQGVYEQYF. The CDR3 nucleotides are TGTGCCAGCTCACCAATGACAGGCCTACAAGGGGTTTACGAGCAGTACTTC. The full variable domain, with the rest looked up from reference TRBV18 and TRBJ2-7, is NAGVMQNPRHLVRRRGQEARLRCSPMKGHSHVYWYRQLPEEGLKFMVYLQKENIIDESGMPKERFSAEFPKEGPSILRIQQVVRGDSAAYFCASSPMTGLQGVYEQYFGPGTRLTVT.

CDR3 in amino acids: CASSPHGVGDEQYV. The CDR3 DNA reads as TGCGCCAGCAGCCCCCACGGGGTGGGAGACGAGCAGTACGTC. The gene calls are TRBV4-1 and TRBJ2-7, with D possibly TRBD2 on 5 matching bases. The CDR3 runs to 14 residues. Germline CDR1 MGHRA, CDR2 YSYEKL. Trimming cost V 4 bases and J 5 bases, with 15 bases left between them.